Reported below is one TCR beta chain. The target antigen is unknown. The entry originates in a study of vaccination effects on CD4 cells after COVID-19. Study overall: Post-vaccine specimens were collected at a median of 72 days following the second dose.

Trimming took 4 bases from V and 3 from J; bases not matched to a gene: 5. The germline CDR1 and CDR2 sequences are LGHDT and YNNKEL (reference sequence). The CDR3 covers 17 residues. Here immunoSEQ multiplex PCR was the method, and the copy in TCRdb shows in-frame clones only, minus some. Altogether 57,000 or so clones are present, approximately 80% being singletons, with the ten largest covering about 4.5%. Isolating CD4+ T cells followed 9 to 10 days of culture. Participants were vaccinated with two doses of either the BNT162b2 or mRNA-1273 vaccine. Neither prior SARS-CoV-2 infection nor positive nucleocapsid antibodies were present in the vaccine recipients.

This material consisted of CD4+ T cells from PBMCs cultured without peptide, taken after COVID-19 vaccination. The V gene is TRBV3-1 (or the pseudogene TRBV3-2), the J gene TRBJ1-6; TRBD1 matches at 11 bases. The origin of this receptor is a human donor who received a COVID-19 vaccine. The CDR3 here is CASSRGQGARYNSPLHF. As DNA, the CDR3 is TGTGCCAGCAGCCGCGGACAGGGGGCCCGCTATAATTCACCCCTCCACTTT.